This T cell receptor (beta chain) was retrieved from a study of T cell repertoires and HLA-DP antigens. Notes on the study in general: Responder cells were total CD4+ cells with a HeLa antigen-presenting system. Previously undetected clones averaged around 40% and 50% against the two alleles respectively.

The germline gives CDR1 KGHSY, CDR2 FQNENV. Trimming removed 2 bases from V and 2 bases from J; junction bases left unmatched: 8. This CDR3 has 16 residues. For this clone: Its specificity is not known.

Clones were read by immunoSEQ multiplex PCR, and TCRdb kept only the in-frame ones, dropping some. Here the sample spans about 73,000 clones, over 75% being singletons. Untouched CD4+ T cells were isolated by negative selection, averaging around 98% purity. The TCR comes from a man in his sixties in good health and CMV-seronegative. The V gene is TRBV16, the J gene TRBJ1-2, with TRBD1 matching 7 bases. The sequencing input was CD4+ T cells from PBMCs. CDR3 coding DNA: TGTGCCAGCAGCCAAATAGGGGGCAGCAGGAACTATGGCTACACCTTC. Its protein product is CASSQIGGSRNYGYTF.